Below are 5 T cell receptor beta chains sequenced from a single sample in a study of T cells in Graves' hyperthyroidism and ophthalmopathy. TCR beta CDR3 regions were amplified from RNA. HTBI primers were the set used in a first-round RT-PCR of the TCR CDR3. Each CDR3 protein is one row after TCRdb ran MiXCR on the multiplex PCR reads. The profile shows some 720,000 distinct CDR3 sequences, about a sixth of them singletons. Sequenced: blood. These TCRs come from a man aged 18 to 29 with Graves' hyperthyroidism.

This clonotype has only a few counts. The rearrangement joins TRBV5-5 to TRBJ1-2; D call uncertain. The CDR3 is 14 residues long. Germline CDR1 reads SGHKS; CDR2 reads YYEKEE (reference sequence). The V end lost 4 bases, the J end lost 7 bases, and 17 bases lay between the germline ends. The DNA of the CDR3 is TGTGCCAGCAGCCCAGACCCTCTGAGTGGTGGCTACACCTTC. Protein: CASSPDPLSGGYTF.

The chain combines TRBV14 with TRBJ1-4, with TRBD1 as a possible D gene (6 bases). Germline V lookup: CDR1 SGHDN, CDR2 FVKESK. The CDR3 is 15 amino acids. Deletions cut 1 base from V and 5 bases from J, with 11 bases between. As DNA, the CDR3 is TGTGCCAGCAGCCAAGTGGGACACGGAAATGAAAAACTGTTTTTT. It is translated as CASSQVGHGNEKLFF.

The chain links TRBV20-1 to TRBJ2-5, with 11 bases identical to TRBD2. CDR1 is DFQATT, CDR2 SNEGSKA, per germline (reference sequence). The CDR3 has 15 residues. The ends lost 3 bases at V and 2 bases at J; junction bases unmatched: 5. CDR3 DNA sequence: TGCAGTGCTAGTCCGGGACTAGCGGTACAAGAGACCCAGTACTTC. It codes for CSASPGLAVQETQYF.

At least ten counts were recorded for this clonotype. The chain employs TRBV2 and TRBJ2-7; D possibly matches TRBD1 or TRBD2 (5 bases each). V lost 0 bases and J lost 4, with 16 bases in between. Looked up from germline, CDR1 is SNHLY and CDR2 is FYNNEI. The length of the CDR3 is 16 residues. CDR3 bases: TGTGCCAGCAGTGAAGCGCTTCAGGGCGGAGGATACGAGCAGTACTTC. Translated, it gives CASSEALQGGGYEQYF.

This clonotype was observed at least ten times. V gene TRBV2 combines with J gene TRBJ2-7; D remains unclear. Trimming shortened V by 1 base and J by 7 bases, and 8 bases separated the two germline ends. Germline V lookup: CDR1 SNHLY, CDR2 FYNNEI. The CDR3 loop spans 12 amino acids. The CDR3 protein is CASSEDTLEQYF. CDR3 bases: TGTGCCAGCAGTGAAGACACCTTGGAGCAGTACTTC.